These 21 T cell receptor beta chains were all obtained from the same sample, sequenced in a study of blood T cells in healthy people across ages. A second PCR of about 7 to 12 cycles used a sample-barcoded 5' primer and a J-beta primer mix. TCRdb re-derived calls from the 5' RACE reads in MiXCR, one entry per CDR3 protein. The sample carries more than 700,000 distinct CDR3 sequences, approximately 55% recorded once. Sequences were obtained from blood. These receptors came from a man of 80 years or more in good health.

The V call is TRBV9, the J call TRBJ2-3; D might be TRBD2 (6 bases). The V gene's germline CDR1 is SGDLS and CDR2 YYNGEE. V was shortened by 4 bases and J by 0 bases, with 15 bases between the two germline ends. The CDR3 loop spans 16 amino acids. CDR3 coding DNA: TGTGCCAGCAGCCCTCGAGGAGGGGCGAGCACAGATACGCAGTATTTT. It translates to CASSPRGGASTDTQYF.

This chain joins TRBV6-2 or TRBV6-3 and TRBJ1-2, with 7 bases fitting TRBD1. The trim removed 7 bases at V and 7 bases at J, leaving 15 bases unmatched. The germline V gene encodes CDR1 MNHEY and CDR2 SVGEGT. The CDR3 runs to 15 residues. CDR3 coding DNA: TGTGCCAGCACGGGGGACAGCAATTTTGTAAGTGGCTACACCTTC. Its translation: CASTGDSNFVSGYTF.

CDR3 DNA sequence: TGCAGTGCTTCAACCGGGACGCCTAATAGCAATCAGCCCCAGCATTTT. Residues: CSASTGTPNSNQPQHF. The chain recombines TRBV20-1 with TRBJ1-5; D might be TRBD1 (5 bases). V was clipped by 5 bases and J by 0 bases, with 17 bases between them. CDR1 is DFQATT and CDR2 is SNEGSKA in the germline V gene (reference sequence). The CDR3 runs to 16 residues.

This clonotype has just a few counts. The chain is built from TRBV3-1 and TRBJ2-7; D remains unclear. Germline CDR1 is LGHDT and CDR2 is YNNKEL (reference sequence). The CDR3 covers 12 residues. Trimming took 0 bases from V and 4 from J, leaving 4 bases between them. CDR3 nucleotide sequence: TGTGCCAGCAGCCAAGATCAGTACGAGCAGTACTTC. It specifies CASSQDQYEQYF.

Comment on this clonotype: Germline is not matched at one junction end, which may reflect a read error. The chain couples TRBV14 to TRBJ2-1, with 12 bases lining up with TRBD2. Germline V lookup: CDR1 SGHDN, CDR2 FVKESK. The CDR3 length is 17 residues. CDR3: CAGSQRRTSGMRNEQFF. CDR3 sequence (DNA): TGTGCCGGCAGCCAGAGAAGGACTAGCGGGATGCGGAATGAGCAGTTCTTC.

The chain is built from TRBV5-4 and TRBJ2-7, with 8 positions matching TRBD2. This CDR3 is built from 16 residues. CDR1 is SGHNT and CDR2 is YYREEE in the germline V gene (reference sequence). The J segment lost 1 base and the V segment lost 3 bases, leaving 9 bases of the junction unmatched. In DNA form, the CDR3 reads TGTGCCAGCAGCTCACCTAAAGCGGGGGAATCCTACGAGCAGTACTTC. It encodes CASSSPKAGESYEQYF.

This clonotype was seen a few times. The rearrangement links TRBV11-2 to TRBJ2-3; possibly TRBD2 for D (6 bases). With 1 base removed from V and 0 bases from J, the gap between germline ends came to 8 bases. Germline V gene data show CDR1 as SGHAT and CDR2 as FQNNGV. The CDR3 consists of 15 residues. This CDR3 reads CASSLVSGSTDTQYF. The CDR3 DNA reads TGTGCCAGCAGCTTAGTTAGCGGCAGCACAGATACGCAGTATTTT.

CDR3 coding DNA: TGCGCCAGCAGCTTGGCCGGACTAGGGACCTACAATGAGCAGTTCTTC. This gives the protein CASSLAGLGTYNEQFF. The chain recombines TRBV5-1 with TRBJ2-1, with 7 bases that match TRBD2. This CDR3 region has 16 residues. CDR1 is SGHRS and CDR2 is YFSETQ in the germline V gene. V dropped 0 bases and J dropped 2; count of bases not matched to a gene: 5. The whole variable domain, remainder taken from reference TRBV5-1 and TRBJ2-1, is KAGVTQTPRYLIKTRGQQVTLSCSPISGHRSVSWYQQTPGQGLQFLFEYFSETQRNKGNFPGRFSGRQFSNSRSEMNVSTLELGDSALYLCASSLAGLGTYNEQFFGPGTRLTVL.

This clonotype was picked up a small number of times. The J gene is TRBJ2-5, the V gene TRBV29-1, with 9 bases lining up with TRBD2. CDR3 length: 14 residues. The V gene's germline CDR1 is SQVTM and CDR2 ANQGSEA. V dropped 6 bases and J dropped 3; count of bases not matched to a gene: 8. The CDR3 spells CSVLPGLAEETQYF. CDR3 DNA sequence: TGCAGCGTCCTCCCGGGACTAGCAGAAGAGACCCAGTACTTC. Full variable domain (outside the CDR3, taken from reference TRBV29-1 and TRBJ2-5): SAVISQKPSRDICQRGTSLTIQCQVDSQVTMMFWYRQQPGQSLTLIATANQGSEATYESGFVIDKFPISRPNLTFSTLTVSNMSPEDSSIYLCSVLPGLAEETQYFGPGTRLLVL.

This chain connects TRBV10-2 to TRBJ2-1; D is unresolved. From germline, CDR1 is WSHSY and CDR2 SAAADI. The CDR3 runs to 14 residues. V was cut by 4 bases and J by 1 base, with 8 bases left in between. CDR3 coding DNA: TGCGCCAGCAGTGTGGGGTTTTCCTACAATGAGCAGTTCTTC. The encoded protein is CASSVGFSYNEQFF.

This clonotype occurred once. The rearrangement joins TRBV5-1 to TRBJ2-1, with D unclear. V was trimmed by 0 bases and J by 5 bases, leaving 15 bases between them. The germline V gene encodes CDR1 SGHRS and CDR2 YFSETQ. The CDR3 spans 16 residues. The DNA of the CDR3 is TGCGCCAGCAGCTTGGGAGTTGGTGGCACCAACAATGAGCAGTTCTTC. Its translation is CASSLGVGGTNNEQFF.

This clonotype was seen only once. The rearrangement joins TRBV27 to TRBJ1-4; 11 bases are a match to TRBD1. V dropped 3 bases and J dropped 6; count of bases not matched to a gene: 18. The CDR3 runs 20 residues. Germline V gene lookup returns CDR1 MNHEY and CDR2 SMNVEV (reference sequence). The CDR3 DNA follows: TGTGCCAGCAGTTTCCCCCGGGACAGGGGGATAGCAGTATGGGATGAAAAACTGTTTTTT. Its translation is CASSFPRDRGIAVWDEKLFF.

The chain recombines TRBV28 with TRBJ2-4, with D maybe TRBD2 (6 bases). The DNA end is more similar to TRBJ2-7, so the J call may be wrong. Germline CDR1 reads MDHEN; CDR2 reads SYDVKM. The CDR3 spans 15 residues. The CDR3 region has the DNA TGTGCCAGCACCTCGGGCGGGGCTTCCTCCTACGAGCAGTACTTC. Its translation is CASTSGGASSYEQYF.

This clonotype was counted only a few times. The rearrangement uses TRBV5-1 and TRBJ2-5, with TRBD2 identical over 8 bases. V dropped 4 bases and J dropped 5; count of bases not matched to a gene: 13. The germline V gene encodes CDR1 SGHRS and CDR2 YFSETQ. CDR3 length: 16 amino acids. CDR3 sequence: CASSPRVSGVSETQYF. CDR3 nucleotide sequence: TGCGCCAGCAGCCCCCGTGTTAGCGGGGTTAGTGAGACCCAGTACTTC.

V is TRBV24-1 and J is TRBJ2-6; D gene unclear. Trimming stripped 3 bases from V and 4 bases from J, with 9 bases between. CDR3 length: 15 amino acids. Germline lookup yields CDR1 KGHDR and CDR2 SFDVKD. CDR3 protein: CATSDTTAGANVLTF. In nucleotides, the CDR3 is TGTGCCACCAGTGATACGACCGCCGGGGCCAACGTCCTGACTTTC.

The CDR3 region has the DNA TGTGCCAGCAGTATCTTAGGAAGCGGGCTAGATACGCAGTATTTT. As protein: CASSILGSGLDTQYF. This chain uses TRBV6-2 or TRBV6-3 with TRBJ2-3, with a possible D match to TRBD2 (6 bases). V lost 5 bases to trimming and J lost 5 bases, with 17 bases between them. CDR3 length equals 15 residues. Per germline, CDR1 MNHEY and CDR2 SVGEGT.

V is TRBV12-3 or TRBV12-4 and J is TRBJ1-5, with 8 bases aligning to TRBD1. The CDR3 length is 17 residues. Trimming at V came to 5 bases and at J to 4 bases, leaving 13 bases not matched to a gene. The DNA of the CDR3 is TGTGCCAGCAGTCCGAGACAGGGGCCGGGGACTAATCAGCCCCAGCATTTT. This encodes CASSPRQGPGTNQPQHF.

This clonotype has only a few counts. V and J are TRBV6-6 and TRBJ2-7; D gene ambiguous. Germline V gives CDR1 MNHNY, CDR2 SVGAGI (reference sequence). Trimming took off 6 bases at V and 2 bases at J, with 8 bases between the two ends. CDR3 length equals 12 residues. The CDR3 is CASSGYPYEQYF. Here the CDR3 DNA reads TGTGCCAGCAGCGGCTACCCCTACGAGCAGTACTTC.

The rearrangement uses TRBV14 and TRBJ1-2, with 9 bases lining up with TRBD1. Germline V CDR1 and CDR2: SGHDN, FVKESK. This CDR3 is 15 amino acids long. The J segment lost 6 bases and the V segment lost 1 base, leaving 6 bases of the junction unmatched. In DNA, the CDR3 is TGTGCCAGCAGCCAAGTCGACAGGGGGATTGATGGCTACACCTTC. It specifies CASSQVDRGIDGYTF.

This chain links TRBV7-6 with TRBJ1-1; 10 nucleotides line up with TRBD1. V lost 8 bases to trimming and J lost 5 bases; unmatched junction nucleotides: 8. Germline V CDR1 and CDR2: SGHVS, FNYEAQ. The CDR3 runs 14 residues. The CDR3 DNA reads TGTGCCAGCGCGGGACAGGGGAAAGGGACTGAAGCTTTCTTT. This translates into CASAGQGKGTEAFF.

Only a few counts were recorded for this clonotype. The J gene is TRBJ2-1, the V gene TRBV7-3, with D possibly TRBD2 on 6 matching bases. CDR3 length equals 15 residues. The V gene lost 1 base and the J gene lost 5 bases, with 12 bases spanning the gap. Germline V gene sequence: CDR1 SGHTA, CDR2 FQGTGA. The CDR3 sequence: CASSLRRGGDNEQFF. The CDR3 DNA is TGTGCCAGCAGCTTAAGGAGAGGCGGGGACAATGAGCAGTTCTTC.